This T cell receptor (beta chain) is drawn from a study of graft-versus-host responses after intestinal transplantation (dated by TCRdb to about 2021). About the study as a whole: The transplants that recipients received were multivisceral, liver-intestinal, or isolated intestinal. Donor T cell macrochimerism was defined as a peak of at least 4% donor T cells among recipient peripheral blood mononuclear cells. Anti-thymocyte globulin induction was given to all recipients, followed by maintenance tacrolimus and steroids for roughly 3 years. Rather than being sequenced by the commercial service, samples from three later patients were sequenced in-house on an Illumina MiSeq and processed with MiXCR. After intestinal transplantation, graft-versus-host and host-versus-graft alloreactive T cell clones were followed in the graft, circulation and bone marrow using bulk TCR-beta CDR3 sequencing. The cohort enrolled about two dozen intestinal transplant recipients including one retransplant, and a few patients lacking pretransplant specimens were excluded. Alloreactive clones were identified by sequencing pre-transplant mixed lymphocyte reaction products and comparing them with unstimulated pre-transplant donor and recipient T cells.

The full study reports these points: Conclusions were limited by the relatively low number and heterogeneity of intestinal transplant patients. Early after transplant, peak levels of circulating GvH clones were found to be associated with declines in HvG clones. GvH clones turned up in recipient bone marrow, with some appearing earlier in ileal mucosa or blood, a pattern consistent with an intestinal mucosal origin. Patients with donor T cell macrochimerism had high GvH to HvG T cell clonal ratios in their allografts.

This sample's time point label indicates: cells obtained before transplantation from donor or recipient. In the mixed lymphocyte reactions, approximately 200,000 CFSE-labeled pre-transplant responders were plated with approximately 200,000 irradiated violet-dye-labeled stimulators and cultured for 6 days. After the mixed lymphocyte reaction, proliferating CD3+CD4+CFSE-low and CD3+CD8+CFSE-low responder cells were FACS-sorted on a BD Influx sorter. Turning to this clone: No base qualities exist here, and no much larger clone lies one base off it.

V and J are truncated by 1 base and 6 bases respectively, leaving an intervening sequence of 9 bases. CDR1 and CDR2 are read off the germline V gene (reference sequence) as SEHNR and FQNEAQ. Including cysteine and phenylalanine, the CDR3 has 13 amino acids. This entry keeps only the CDR3 DNA: 39 bases, framed from base 1. Library construction relied on the immunoSEQ multiplex PCR assay. In most patients, genomic DNA was isolated using the Qiagen DNeasy Blood and Tissue Kit and sent frozen to Adaptive Biotechnologies for TCR sequencing. Adaptive Biotechnologies carried out high-throughput TCR-beta CDR3 sequencing of genomic DNA for most patients. Processing in the source paper ran as follows. TCR sequencing data were retrieved from Adaptive's ImmunoSEQ software for around 20 patients, whereas a few other patients were processed with MiXCR and VDJtools. To correct CD4 versus CD8 sorting errors, any sequence found in both subsets at a frequency ratio below 5:1 was removed. CDR3 nucleotide sequences shared by donor and recipient were removed because the origin of these sequences could not be assigned. At least 2-fold expansion over unstimulated cells and a minimum CFSE-low frequency of 0.002% (template counts) or 0.001% (read counts) were required for clones to be classified as alloreactive. Mappable clones were those detected in sequenced pre-transplant spleen, lymph node, or MLR CFSE-low populations of the donor or recipient. Cumulative frequency of alloreactive clones was calculated as a percentage of all sequences weighted by copy number. Here the immuneACCESS table is served through TCRdb, limited to in-frame sequences with V and J called. Missing clones are a known gap in these copies; in checked studies unresolved V genes cover under half, and the rest lacks a known reason. The V and J calls and clone size come from that table; D and trimming were worked out from the DNA. A total of about 14,000 clones appear in this sample, 25% to 35% of them only once. The top ten constitute 3.5% to 4% of the sample.

This chain joins TRBV7-9 to TRBJ1-1; no D gene can be assigned with confidence. The clonotype originates from a human patient who received an intestinal transplant. The sequences come from alloreactive CD4+ T cells from a mixed lymphocyte reaction culture, collected before intestinal transplant. Reading the label with the study, this specimen's cell subset or site is: CFSE-low proliferating T cells sorted from roughly six-day pre-transplant mixed lymphocyte reaction (GvH or HvG direction). The nucleotides read TGTGCCAGCAGCTTAGGTGGGGTTGCTGAAGCTTTCTTT. It translates as CASSLGGVAEAFF.